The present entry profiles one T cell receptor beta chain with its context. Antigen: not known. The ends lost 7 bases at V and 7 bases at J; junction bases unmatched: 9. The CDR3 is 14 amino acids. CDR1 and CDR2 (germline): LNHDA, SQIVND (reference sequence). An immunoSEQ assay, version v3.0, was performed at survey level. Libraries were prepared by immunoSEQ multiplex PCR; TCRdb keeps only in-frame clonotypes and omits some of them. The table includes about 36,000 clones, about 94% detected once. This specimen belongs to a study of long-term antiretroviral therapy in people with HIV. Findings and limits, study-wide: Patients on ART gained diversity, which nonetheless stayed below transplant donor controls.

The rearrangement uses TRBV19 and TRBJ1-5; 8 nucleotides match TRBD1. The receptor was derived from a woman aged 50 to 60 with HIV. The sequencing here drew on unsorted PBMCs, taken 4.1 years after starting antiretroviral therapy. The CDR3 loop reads CASTVSGGSQPQHF. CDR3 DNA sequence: TGTGCCAGTACGGTCTCAGGGGGCTCCCAGCCCCAGCATTTT.